This T cell receptor (beta chain) originates from a study of cytomegalovirus exposure and HLA in healthy donors. Study-wide results and limits: Later genetic work tied a missense DCLRE1C variant to beta-chain V and J trimming.

With respect to this clone: Its cognate antigen is unknown.

Primers included in the PCR were 60 Vbeta and 13 Jbeta primers. Only in-frame clones appear in the TCRdb table, and some are missing; sequencing was by immunoSEQ multiplex PCR. The sample includes roughly 42,000 clones. In germline, CDR1 is MNHEY, CDR2 SVGAGI. The CDR3 has 16 residues. Trimming removed 2 bases from V and 2 bases from J; junction bases left unmatched: 4. The V and J genes are TRBV6-5 and TRBJ2-3, with TRBD2 identical over 10 bases. The origin of this receptor is a man aged 25 to 45 in good health and CMV-seronegative. Sequencing was carried out using PBMCs. The CDR3 loop is CASSYGTSDPTDTQYF. The CDR3 DNA reads TGTGCCAGCAGTTACGGGACTAGCGACCCCACAGATACGCAGTATTTT.